The clone carrying this TCR beta chain was seen repeatedly, ten times or more. Antigen unknown. Germline V gene sequence: CDR1 LNHDA, CDR2 SQIVND (reference sequence). The CDR3 has 16 amino acids. J lost 3 bases, V lost 5 bases, and 5 bases had no gene match. This specimen comes from a study of early T cells in non-severe SARS-CoV-2 infection. Study-wide context: Unsorted whole blood bulk RNA was sequenced, with unpaired chains.

Notes on the study in general: Anti-spike CD8 specificities were favored by VDJdb matching, whose results missed private and CD4 specificities.

Using its own MiXCR run on the 5' RACE reads, TCRdb lists one record per CDR3 protein. The profile shows 70,000 or so distinct CDR3 sequences, about 9.4% of them singletons. This TCR was recovered from an adult who was a healthcare worker with PCR-confirmed SARS-CoV-2 infection or an uninfected control (not recorded which). The chain links TRBV19 to TRBJ2-2; 11 bases line up with TRBD1. The source was whole blood, collected at baseline. CDR3 nucleotide sequence: TGTGCCAGTAGTGTCCCGGGACAGGGGGACACCGGGGAGCTGTTTTTT. It yields the protein CASSVPGQGDTGELFF.